The 6 T cell receptor beta chains in this list originate from one sample, sequenced in a study of blood T cell repertoires in COVID-19. Profiling relied on immunoSEQ multiplex PCR, and the TCRdb table lists in-frame clones only, not all of them. In the table there are about 180,000 clones, more than 70% of which are singletons. The source material was peripheral blood. The receptors were sampled from a man aged 40-49 years with active or convalescent COVID-19.

This chain links TRBV28 with TRBJ2-1; TRBD1 is a possible D gene (6 bases). Trimming cost V 2 bases and J 6 bases, with 14 bases left between them. The CDR3 is 15 residues long. Germline lookup yields CDR1 MDHEN and CDR2 SYDVKM. As DNA, the CDR3 is TGTGCCAGCAGTTTACCCTTCACAGGGTTCAATGAGCAGTTCTTC. It translates to CASSLPFTGFNEQFF.

In its sample, this clone was seen a few times. The chain has TRBV5-6 and TRBJ1-1; D might be TRBD1 (5 bases). Between the trimmed V and J ends, which lost 7 bases and 7 bases, there was a span of 14 bases. CDR1 SGHDT and CDR2 YYEEEE come from the germline V gene. The CDR3 has 12 amino acids. The CDR3 DNA follows: TGTGCCAGCCAACGGCCGGGGGGTGAAGCTTTCTTT. Its translation: CASQRPGGEAFF.

The chain uses TRBV9 and TRBJ1-5; TRBD1 is a possible D gene (5 bases). V lost 6 bases, J lost 5 bases, and 18 bases lay in between. This CDR3 region has 15 residues. The germline V gene has CDR1 SGDLS and CDR2 YYNGEE. CDR3: CASTPGLGEYQPQHF. In nucleotides, the CDR3 is TGTGCCAGCACCCCGGGACTAGGGGAATATCAGCCCCAGCATTTT.

V usage is TRBV5-4 and J usage is TRBJ1-1, with unresolved D. The length of the CDR3 is 12 residues. Trimming removed 5 bases at V and 8 bases at J, with 13 bases between. From germline, CDR1 is SGHNT and CDR2 YYREEE (reference sequence). The CDR3 DNA follows: TGTGCCAGCAGTCTCGAATTGGCAGAAGCTTTCTTT. The encoded protein is CASSLELAEAFF. The entire variable domain, with the rest obtained from reference TRBV5-4 and TRBJ1-1, is as follows: ETGVTQSPTHLIKTRGQQVTLRCSSQSGHNTVSWYQQALGQGPQFIFQYYREEENGRGNFPPRFSGLQFPNYSSELNVNALELDDSALYLCASSLELAEAFFGQGTRLTVV.

The rearrangement uses TRBV25-1 and TRBJ1-2, with 12 bases that match TRBD1. The CDR3 spans 15 residues. V lost 6 bases to trimming and J lost 8 bases; unmatched junction nucleotides: 10. The germline gives CDR1 MGHDK, CDR2 SYGVNS. CDR3 region: CASRGTGGAFEGYTF. DNA of the CDR3: TGTGCCAGCAGGGGGACAGGGGGCGCGTTTGAGGGCTACACCTTC.

The chain joins TRBV2 to TRBJ1-5; D gene unclear. The V gene's germline CDR1 is SNHLY and CDR2 FYNNEI. This CDR3 comprises 14 residues. The V end lost 2 bases, the J end lost 0 bases, and 5 bases lay between the germline ends. CDR3 sequence: CASSELNSNQPQHF. In DNA form, the CDR3 reads TGTGCCAGCAGTGAACTAAATAGCAATCAGCCCCAGCATTTT.